These 18 T cell receptor beta chains originate from one sample sequenced in a study of blood T cell repertoires in COVID-19. Measured with immunoSEQ multiplex PCR; TCRdb has only the in-frame clones, and not every one. Seen here are fewer than 200,000 clones, about 86% observed once, and the top ten hold over 7.5%. Input material: peripheral blood. The receptors derive from a man aged 45 to 65 with active or convalescent COVID-19.

The gene calls are TRBV2 and TRBJ1-3, with D possibly matching TRBD1 (6 bases). V was clipped by 5 bases and J by 0 bases, with 8 bases between them. The CDR3 runs to 14 residues. Germline V gene sequence: CDR1 SNHLY, CDR2 FYNNEI. The CDR3 spells CASSRTVSGNTIYF. In DNA, the CDR3 is TGTGCCAGCAGTCGGACAGTCTCTGGAAACACCATATATTTT.

The CDR3 is CASSQDYTNNEKLFF. The CDR3 DNA is TGTGCCAGCAGCCAAGATTACACAAATAATGAAAAACTGTTTTTT. The rearrangement joins TRBV4-2 to TRBJ1-4; D not certain. Germline values: CDR1 LGHNA, CDR2 YNFKEQ. The CDR3 is made up of 15 amino acids. Trimming left V 0 bases short and J 4 bases short, with 9 bases between.

The V and J genes are TRBV11-1 and TRBJ2-3, with D tentatively TRBD1 (6 bases). Per germline, CDR1 SGHAT and CDR2 FQDESV (reference sequence). Trimming removed 11 bases from V and 1 base from J, with 7 bases in between. CDR3 length: 11 amino acids. CDR3 amino acids: CAAGGTDTQYF. The CDR3, as DNA: TGTGCCGCAGGGGGCACAGATACGCAGTATTTT.

This sequence joins TRBV3-1 (or the pseudogene TRBV3-2) and TRBJ1-6, with TRBD1 as a possible D gene (6 bases). This CDR3 comprises 19 residues. Trimming shortened V by 4 bases and J by 0 bases, and 19 bases separated the two germline ends. Germline CDR1 reads LGHDT; CDR2 reads YNNKEL (reference sequence). CDR3 sequence (DNA): TGTGCCAGCAGCCTGAAACAGGGTTCTTACCTCTCCTATAATTCACCCCTCCACTTT. This codes for CASSLKQGSYLSYNSPLHF.

The CDR3 bases are TGTGCCAGCAGCCAAGAGTCCGGGTACTATGGCTACACCTTC. This encodes CASSQESGYYGYTF. J is TRBJ1-2 and V is TRBV3-1 (or the pseudogene TRBV3-2), with unresolved D. Germline lookup yields CDR1 LGHDT and CDR2 YNNKEL (reference sequence). The V and J ends lost 0 bases and 3 bases respectively, with 8 bases between them. The CDR3 extends over 14 amino acids.

The V and J genes are TRBV6-5 and TRBJ1-6; D perhaps matches TRBD1 (5 bases). Trimming pared 6 bases from V and 7 bases from J, leaving 13 bases between. Looked up from germline, CDR1 is MNHEY and CDR2 is SVGAGI. The length of the CDR3 is 14 residues. The CDR3 nucleotides read TGTGCCAGCAGCCCCCAGGGTCGGAATTCACCCCTCCACTTT. Protein product: CASSPQGRNSPLHF.

This chain uses TRBV7-9 with TRBJ1-2, with TRBD1 as a possible D gene (5 bases). Germline V lookup: CDR1 SEHNR, CDR2 FQNEAQ (reference sequence). Between the trimmed V and J ends, which lost 6 bases and 8 bases, there was a span of 19 bases. This CDR3 comprises 14 residues. The CDR3 sequence is CASSPEGREKGYTF. For the CDR3, the DNA is TGTGCCAGCAGTCCGGAGGGCAGGGAGAAGGGCTACACCTTC.

This clone was counted a single time. V gene TRBV7-9 combines with J gene TRBJ2-7, with 11 bases fitting TRBD1. J lost 4 bases, V lost 4 bases, and 3 bases had no gene match. This CDR3 contains 14 residues. From germline, CDR1 is SEHNR and CDR2 FQNEAQ (reference sequence). CDR3 sequence (DNA): TGTGCCAGCAGCTCGGACAGGGGGCTGTACGAGCAGTACTTC. Encoded protein: CASSSDRGLYEQYF.

This chain uses TRBV4-1 with TRBJ1-6; 9 bases are a match to TRBD1. The germline V gene encodes CDR1 MGHRA and CDR2 YSYEKL. J lost 2 bases, V lost 5 bases, and 4 bases had no gene match. This CDR3 contains 16 residues. CDR3 bases: TGCGCCAGCAGCTCCAGACAGGGGGCCTATAATTCACCCCTCCACTTT. The encoded protein is CASSSRQGAYNSPLHF.

J is TRBJ1-5 and V is TRBV5-6; TRBD1 matches at 9 bases. Germline CDR1 and CDR2: SGHDT and YYEEEE. Germline trimming cut 3 bases from V and 4 bases from J; bases unmatched to any gene: 8. The CDR3 extends over 16 amino acids. In DNA form, the CDR3 reads TGTGCCAGCAGCTCCAGCGGACAGGGGTTAAATCAGCCCCAGCATTTT. Translation: CASSSSGQGLNQPQHF.

The J gene is TRBJ2-7, the V gene TRBV28; D might be TRBD1 (5 bases). The CDR3 loop spans 12 amino acids. V dropped 8 bases and J dropped 2 bases, with 10 bases sitting between them. Germline CDR1 is MDHEN and CDR2 is SYDVKM. The CDR3 reads CASGQFTYEQYF. In DNA form, the CDR3 reads TGTGCCAGCGGACAATTCACCTACGAGCAGTACTTC.

The chain recombines TRBV11-3 with TRBJ2-2; no reliable D call. The germline V gene encodes CDR1 SGHNT and CDR2 YENEEA. Trimming took 1 base from V and 5 from J, leaving 5 bases between them. The CDR3 sequence is 13 residues long. CDR3 coding DNA: TGTGCCAGCAGCTTAGTGCGGACCGGGGAGCTGTTTTTT. It specifies CASSLVRTGELFF.

The rearrangement uses TRBV29-1 and TRBJ1-2; D call uncertain. Germline CDR1 and CDR2: SQVTM and ANQGSEA. CDR3 length equals 14 residues. Trimming left V 2 bases short and J 4 bases short, with 14 bases between. The CDR3, as DNA: TGCAGCGTTGAAACCTCAAGCTCAGGCTATGGCTACACCTTC. It codes for CSVETSSSGYGYTF.

The V gene is TRBV7-6, the J gene TRBJ2-7; D is perhaps TRBD1 (7 bases). Germline CDR1 SGHVS, CDR2 FNYEAQ. The V end lost 0 bases, the J end lost 2 bases, and 14 bases lay between the germline ends. This CDR3 has 16 residues. The CDR3 nucleotides read TGTGCCAGCAGCTTAGCTGGGGGGACAGAAGCCTACGAGCAGTACTTC. It is translated as CASSLAGGTEAYEQYF.

The J gene is TRBJ1-1, the V gene TRBV3-1 (or the pseudogene TRBV3-2); D perhaps matches TRBD1 (5 bases). The CDR3 consists of 14 residues. Germline V gene lookup returns CDR1 LGHDT and CDR2 YNNKEL (reference sequence). The V and J ends lost 4 bases and 0 bases respectively, with 9 bases between them. CDR3 amino acids: CASSPAGLNTEAFF. DNA for the CDR3: TGTGCCAGCAGCCCCGCAGGGTTGAACACTGAAGCTTTCTTT.

The V call is TRBV7-2, the J call TRBJ1-2; maybe TRBD1 (6 bases). There are 15 residues in the CDR3. Germline CDR1 SGHTA, CDR2 FQGNSA. The V and J ends lost 7 bases and 0 bases respectively, with 15 bases between them. DNA for the CDR3: TGTGCCAGCATGGACAGAAGGATATCTAACTATGGCTACACCTTC. This sequence encodes CASMDRRISNYGYTF.

V usage is TRBV6-1 and J usage is TRBJ1-4; D perhaps matches TRBD1 (5 bases). Germline CDR1 and CDR2: MNHNS and SASEGT. The CDR3 extends over 15 amino acids. V was pared by 2 bases and J by 4 bases, with 11 bases between. CDR3 protein: CASSENTGGNEKLFF. The CDR3 DNA sequence: TGTGCCAGCAGTGAAAATACAGGTGGTAATGAAAAACTGTTTTTT.

The chain employs TRBV6-2 or TRBV6-3 and TRBJ1-6; maybe TRBD1 (5 bases). The germline V and J ends were trimmed by 3 bases and 8 bases, with 14 bases remaining between them. CDR3 size: 15 residues. Germline values: CDR1 MNHEY, CDR2 SVGEGT. The CDR3 loop is CASSYGGERDSPLHF. CDR3 nucleotides: TGTGCCAGCAGTTATGGAGGGGAAAGGGATTCACCCCTCCACTTT.